The text below deals with one T cell receptor (beta chain). This clonotype was counted many times. Its cognate antigen has yet to be identified. Per-base quality was not reported, and no clone a single base away is much larger than it. The CDR3 numbers 12 residues from cysteine through phenylalanine. Of the read, only the CDR3 DNA is kept; its 36 bases are in frame from base 1. V has 4 bases trimmed and J has 7 bases trimmed; junction bases matching no gene number 3. Reading the germline V gene gives CDR1 KGHSH and CDR2 LQKENI. Sequenced using an Illumina HiSeq 2000. TCR beta chain libraries were generated by multiplex PCR amplification. The amplified TCR beta chain products were analyzed by high-throughput sequencing. TCRdb reanalyzed the raw reads on its own, using fastp at Q25 for trimming and MiXCR for clone calling, and kept in-frame beta chains. Rows with a matching CDR3 protein are joined into one entry that keeps the most common DNA and genes. In all, the sample holds about 47,000 distinct CDR3 sequences, and 20% to 25% of those were seen once. Approximately 8% of the sample rests with the top ten.

This record belongs to a study of breast tumors, draining lymph nodes, adjacent tissues (dated by TCRdb to the mid-2010s). In terms of the full investigation: In breast cancer patients, the study compared the TCR beta repertoires of tumor, adjacent nontumor tissue and axillary lymph nodes. The study was designed to assess the relationships and possible T-cell exchange between tumor, surrounding tissue and draining lymph node repertoires in human breast cancer. Overall results and qualifications from the work: The similarity between tumor and nontumor tissue repertoires was significantly greater in luminal-like breast cancer than in basal-like breast cancer. The data were judged consistent with most tumor T cells deriving from the lymph node and then expanding within tumor tissue. Tumors showed preferential V and J gene usage, and their T-cell repertoire diversity fell below that of lymph nodes yet above that of nontumor tissue. The conclusion that tumor T cells originate in lymph nodes was framed as consistent with a hypothesis rather than directly demonstrated.

The V and J genes are TRBV18 and TRBJ1-2; TRBD1 aligns with 7 central bases. The sequenced sample was breast tumor tissue. This receptor was identified in a female donor with breast cancer. Some clones in this sample may be carry-over from other donors' samples. The CDR3 is CASSHRGAGYTF. The DNA sequence is as follows: TGTGCCAGCTCACACAGGGGAGCTGGCTACACCTTC.